This T cell receptor (beta chain) is from a study of T cells after yellow fever vaccination. CDR1 is LNHNV, CDR2 YYDKDF, per germline (reference sequence). With 0 bases removed from V and 5 bases from J, the gap between germline ends came to 13 bases. The CDR3 consists of 15 residues. This clonotype was counted ten times or more. TCRdb analysed the 5' RACE reads with MiXCR anew, one entry per CDR3 protein. Counted here are approximately 340,000 distinct CDR3 sequences, 8.5% to 9% occurring once; the ten biggest clones make up approximately 19%. The sample in question was PBMCs, obtained on the day of the first yellow fever vaccination. The genes are TRBV15 and TRBJ2-5; D is unclear. The receptor's source is a man between 18 and 35 years old who received the YFV17D yellow fever vaccine. The CDR3 is CATSREIYSTETQYF. The CDR3 coding sequence is TGTGCCACCAGCAGAGAGATTTACAGTACGGAGACCCAGTACTTC.